This T cell receptor beta chain was captured by sequencing in a study of OX40 agonist ivuxolimab in advanced cancers. Overall study findings and caveats: Mean expanded clone counts were higher in CD8+ than CD4+ T cells.

CDR3 size: 15 residues. V lost 0 bases and J lost 2, with 6 bases in between. CDR1 is SGDLS, CDR2 YYNGEE, per germline. In regard to this clone: The antigen remains undetermined.

TCRdb's copy holds only in-frame clones and misses some; the assay was immunoSEQ multiplex PCR. This table has over 50,000 clones, around nine tenths appearing once. The receptor's source is an adult with an advanced solid tumor such as melanoma, head and neck, liver or kidney cancer. The chain combines TRBV9 with TRBJ2-6; D is ambiguous. The sample consisted of CD4+ or CD8+ T cells sorted from blood, taken in a trial of the OX40 agonist ivuxolimab. The CDR3 reads CASSVGLTGANVLTF. DNA for the CDR3: TGTGCCAGCAGCGTAGGCCTAACTGGGGCCAACGTCCTGACTTTC.